These 27 T cell receptor beta chains share one sample of origin, sequenced in a study of Ad26.COV2.S vaccination and SARS-CoV-2 variants. Generated by immunoSEQ multiplex PCR, the TCRdb table keeps only in-frame clones and is missing some. The repertoire has about 400,000 clones, under 90% of them found once; the top ten carry 7% to 9.5%. The treatment here: roughly 18 received Ad26.COV2.S at low or high dose, single or two shots; roughly five received placebo; per-sample allocation not given. Material that was analyzed had been drawn on day 63 after the first vaccine or placebo injection. The sample here was peripheral blood, taken in a trial of Ad26.COV2.S vaccine versus placebo. Receptors were obtained from a person aged 18-65 years who received the Ad26.COV2.S COVID-19 vaccine or a placebo.

This clone was seen only a few times. The chain joins TRBV9 to TRBJ2-5, with D perhaps TRBD2 (6 bases). CDR3 length: 13 amino acids. V was clipped by 4 bases and J by 5 bases, with 12 bases between them. The germline V gene has CDR1 SGDLS and CDR2 YYNGEE. In nucleotides, the CDR3 is TGTGCCAGCAGCCCCCCTGGGAGGGAGACCCAGTACTTC. Its translation: CASSPPGRETQYF.

The chain employs TRBV11-2 and TRBJ2-1; 9 bases line up with TRBD2. Per germline, CDR1 SGHAT and CDR2 FQNNGV. The length of the CDR3 is 13 residues. With 5 bases clipped from V and 8 bases from J, the junction kept 4 bases outside the gene matches. The CDR3 loop is CASSLAGSYEQFF. The CDR3 DNA is TGTGCCAGCAGCCTAGCGGGAAGTTATGAGCAGTTCTTC.

The chain combines TRBV12-3 or TRBV12-4 with TRBJ2-1; TRBD2 agrees at 9 bases. V gave up 7 bases and J gave up 8 bases; unmatched junction bases: 6. The CDR3 runs 13 residues. CDR3 loop: CASKEREVDEQFF. The DNA for the CDR3 is TGTGCCAGCAAGGAGCGGGAGGTTGATGAGCAGTTCTTC.

This rearrangement joins TRBV7-9 to TRBJ1-1, with D unresolved. Per germline, CDR1 SEHNR and CDR2 FQNEAQ (reference sequence). The CDR3 consists of 12 residues. The V end lost 1 base, the J end lost 0 bases, and 0 bases lay between the germline ends. CDR3 sequence reads: CASSLVNTEAFF. DNA of the CDR3: TGTGCCAGCAGCTTAGTGAACACTGAAGCTTTCTTT.

This chain joins TRBV27 and TRBJ1-2; maybe TRBD1 (6 bases). The length of the CDR3 is 15 residues. The V and J ends lost 3 bases and 2 bases respectively, with 13 bases between them. Germline V gene sequence: CDR1 MNHEY, CDR2 SMNVEV (reference sequence). The CDR3 loop is CASSLGAGGNYGYTF. CDR3 nucleotides: TGTGCCAGCAGTTTGGGGGCCGGGGGAAACTATGGCTACACCTTC.

CDR3 DNA sequence: TGTGCCAGCAGCCGGACAGGGAAGACTGAAGCTTTCTTT. Its protein is CASSRTGKTEAFF. The chain couples TRBV12-3 or TRBV12-4 to TRBJ1-1; 8 nucleotides line up with TRBD1. The CDR3 has 13 amino acids. The ends lost 6 bases at V and 5 bases at J; junction bases unmatched: 5.

This clone was recorded only once. The V gene is TRBV10-3, the J gene TRBJ1-5, with D uncertain. Germline CDR1 reads ENHRY; CDR2 reads SYGVKD. V lost 3 bases, J lost 5 bases, and 14 bases lay in between. This CDR3 has 15 residues. The CDR3 here is CAISDLESGHQPQHF. The CDR3 nucleotides read TGTGCCATCAGTGATCTGGAATCGGGTCATCAGCCCCAGCATTTT.

The J gene is TRBJ2-6, the V gene TRBV19, with D perhaps matching TRBD1 (6 bases). Per germline, CDR1 LNHDA and CDR2 SQIVND (reference sequence). The V and J ends lost 6 bases and 1 base respectively, with 13 bases between them. The CDR3 is made up of 16 amino acids. The DNA for the CDR3 is TGTGCCAGTAGGCAGGGGTCTGGATCTGGGGCCAACGTCCTGACTTTC. This translates into CASRQGSGSGANVLTF.

The chain combines TRBV27 with TRBJ1-6, with D possibly TRBD1 on 6 matching bases. The CDR3 consists of 15 residues. Germline-derived CDR1 and CDR2 are MNHEY and SMNVEV (reference sequence). V shed 2 bases and J shed 9 bases, with 14 bases lying between them. CDR3 DNA sequence: TGTGCCAGCAGTTTAGTCAGGGGAGCCCCTTCACCCCTCCACTTT. Protein: CASSLVRGAPSPLHF.

A word on this clone: The germline gene is not matched at one end of the junction; a read error may be the cause. The chain links TRBV30 to TRBJ1-1; no clear D. From germline, CDR1 is GTSNPN and CDR2 SVGIG (reference sequence). There are 12 residues in the CDR3. CDR3 sequence reads: CAWSIGNPEAFF. The CDR3 coding sequence is TGTGCCTGGAGTATTGGGAACCCTGAAGCTTTCTTT.

This clone was seen only once. The chain uses TRBV5-8 and TRBJ2-7; 9 bases line up with TRBD1. CDR3 length: 15 amino acids. After removal of 4 bases from V and 3 bases from J, the junction contained 8 bases not matched to a gene. Germline V lookup: CDR1 SGHTS, CDR2 YDEGEE. The CDR3 reads CASSQTGTGIYEQYF. In DNA, the CDR3 is TGTGCCAGCAGCCAAACCGGGACAGGGATCTACGAGCAGTACTTC.

V is TRBV23-1 and J is TRBJ1-5, with TRBD1 matching 8 bases. TRBV23-1 is known as an ORF, though its function is uncertain. The V gene end was trimmed by 1 base and the J gene end by 0 bases; junction bases not matched to a gene: 8. There are 18 residues in the CDR3. CDR3 DNA: TGCGCCAGCAGTCAATGGTATGGGGACAGGCTTAGCAATCAGCCCCAGCATTTT. Its translation: CASSQWYGDRLSNQPQHF.

This clone has a handful of counts. Here the CDR3 DNA reads TGTGCCAGTAGTTACGGACAGTTCTCTGGAAACACCATATATTTT. It translates to CASSYGQFSGNTIYF. The J gene is TRBJ1-3, the V gene TRBV19; D possibly corresponds to TRBD1 (6 bases). V was clipped by 5 bases and J by 0 bases, with 11 bases between them. There are 15 residues in the CDR3. The germline V gene encodes CDR1 LNHDA and CDR2 SQIVND (reference sequence).

This chain uses TRBV5-3 with TRBJ2-1; 8 nucleotides agree with TRBD2. TRBV5-3 carries the ORF label, with uncertain function. The CDR3 sequence is 15 residues long. V dropped 4 bases and J dropped 4; count of bases not matched to a gene: 7. The CDR3 coding sequence is TGTGCCAGAAGCCCTACTAGCGGTCCATACAATGAGCAGTTCTTC. Translation gives CARSPTSGPYNEQFF.

The J gene is TRBJ1-2, the V gene TRBV5-1; no reliable D call. The CDR3 loop spans 12 amino acids. Trimming removed 3 bases at V and 8 bases at J, with 11 bases between. The germline CDR1 and CDR2 sequences are SGHRS and YFSETQ. For the CDR3, the DNA is TGCGCCAGCAGCTCGGGCGAGGGCGGCTACACCTTC. It translates to CASSSGEGGYTF.

The chain carries TRBV2 and TRBJ1-2, with 8 bases lining up with TRBD1. CDR1 and CDR2 from the germline V gene are SNHLY and FYNNEI. The CDR3 covers 12 residues. V was clipped by 6 bases and J by 6 bases; unmatched bases: 3. The CDR3 loop reads CASRSDRDGYTF. The CDR3 bases are TGTGCCAGCAGATCGGACAGGGATGGCTACACCTTC.

V gene TRBV6-2 or TRBV6-3 combines with J gene TRBJ2-7; no clear D. The CDR3 has 13 residues. CDR1 and CDR2 from the germline V gene are MNHEY and SVGEGT. V was pared by 5 bases and J by 1 base, with 9 bases between. The CDR3 protein is CASSIGRSYEQYF. CDR3 nucleotides: TGTGCCAGCAGTATTGGAAGATCCTACGAGCAGTACTTC.

The J gene is TRBJ2-1, the V gene TRBV19, with TRBD2 matching 8 bases. The V gene end was trimmed by 3 bases and the J gene end by 6 bases; junction bases not matched to a gene: 4. The CDR3 has 14 residues. Germline V CDR1 and CDR2: LNHDA, SQIVND (reference sequence). The CDR3 nucleotides are TGTGCCAGTAGTATCAGGACTAGCACCAATGAGCAGTTCTTC. This encodes CASSIRTSTNEQFF. The whole variable domain, filled in from reference TRBV19 and TRBJ2-1, reads DGGITQSPKYLFRKEGQNVTLSCEQNLNHDAMYWYRQDPGQGLRLIYYSQIVNDFQKGDIAEGYSVSREKKESFPLTVTSAQKNPTAFYLCASSIRTSTNEQFFGPGTRLTVL.

Worth noting for this clone: This sample also contains other DNA sequences that code for the same CDR3. The chain joins TRBV7-9 to TRBJ1-6; 8 positions agree with TRBD1. Trimming removed 5 bases from V and 7 bases from J; junction bases left unmatched: 7. Germline V gene lookup returns CDR1 SEHNR and CDR2 FQNEAQ (reference sequence). CDR3 length: 15 residues. CDR3 loop: CASSLGQGGNSPLHF. For the CDR3, the DNA is TGTGCCAGCAGCCTTGGACAGGGCGGGAATTCACCCCTCCACTTT. Using reference TRBV7-9 and TRBJ1-6 for the parts outside the CDR3, the full variable domain is DTGVSQNPRHKITKRGQNVTFRCDPISEHNRLYWYRQTLGQGPEFLTYFQNEAQLEKSRLLSDRFSAERPKGSFSTLEIQRTEQGDSAMYLCASSLGQGGNSPLHFGNGTRLTVT.

The V and J genes are TRBV6-1 and TRBJ1-6; D is uncertain. V gave up 3 bases and J gave up 9 bases, with 9 bases separating them. The CDR3 loop spans 13 amino acids. Per germline, CDR1 MNHNS and CDR2 SASEGT. Here the CDR3 reads CASSEDGSSPLHF. CDR3 bases: TGTGCCAGCAGTGAGGACGGCAGTTCACCCCTCCACTTT.

The V gene is TRBV9, the J gene TRBJ2-1; tentative D call: TRBD1 (6 bases). Germline V gene sequence: CDR1 SGDLS, CDR2 YYNGEE. The CDR3 has 16 residues. Trimming stripped 4 bases from V and 0 bases from J, with 14 bases between. CDR3 loop: CASSSRDTSSYNEQFF. The CDR3 DNA reads TGTGCCAGCAGCTCCCGGGACACCAGCTCCTACAATGAGCAGTTCTTC.

The V and J genes are TRBV7-6 and TRBJ2-2; TRBD1 aligns across 9 bases. The CDR3 spans 17 residues. The V and J ends lost 4 bases and 3 bases, in that order; junction bases with no gene match: 9. In germline, CDR1 is SGHVS, CDR2 FNYEAQ. Written as DNA, the CDR3 is TGTGCCAGCAGCTCCCCCCTAAACAGGGGGCACACCGGGGAGCTGTTTTTT. Its translation is CASSSPLNRGHTGELFF.

The chain couples TRBV28 to TRBJ2-1; D assignment may be TRBD1 or TRBD2 (5 bases each). The V end lost 2 bases, the J end lost 7 bases, and 18 bases lay between the germline ends. CDR3 length: 16 amino acids. Germline CDR1 and CDR2: MDHEN and SYDVKM. As DNA, the CDR3 is TGTGCCAGCAGTTTAAAACCCGGCAGGGAGAGAAATGAGCAGTTCTTC. As protein: CASSLKPGRERNEQFF.

This rearrangement joins TRBV7-3 to TRBJ2-7; tentatively, D is TRBD1 or TRBD2 (6 bases each). Germline values: CDR1 SGHTA, CDR2 FQGTGA. V was clipped by 4 bases and J by 6 bases, with 13 bases between them. This CDR3 is 13 amino acids long. The DNA of the CDR3 is TGTGCCAGCAGCTCCGGGGGCAAGGGCGAGCAGTACTTC. Amino acid sequence: CASSSGGKGEQYF.

This chain joins TRBV19 and TRBJ1-3; D is uncertain. CDR1 and CDR2 (germline): LNHDA, SQIVND (reference sequence). The CDR3 sequence is 14 residues long. Trimming removed 6 bases at V and 0 bases at J, with 9 bases between. The CDR3 DNA follows: TGTGCCAGTAGATTTTCCAACTCTGGAAACACCATATATTTT. It translates to CASRFSNSGNTIYF.

The chain employs TRBV6-5 and TRBJ1-5; D uncertain. The germline gives CDR1 MNHEY, CDR2 SVGAGI. This CDR3 has 13 amino acids. Between the trimmed V and J ends, which lost 7 bases and 7 bases, there was a span of 14 bases. CDR3 amino acids: CASKGRVGQPQHF. The CDR3 DNA sequence: TGTGCCAGCAAAGGGCGGGTTGGACAGCCCCAGCATTTT.

J is TRBJ2-1 and V is TRBV2; D remains ambiguous. The CDR3 is 13 residues long. V was trimmed by 3 bases and J by 5 bases, leaving 8 bases between them. Germline-derived CDR1 and CDR2 are SNHLY and FYNNEI. CDR3 region: CASSDPFHNEQFF. CDR3 nucleotides: TGTGCCAGCAGTGATCCATTTCACAATGAGCAGTTCTTC.